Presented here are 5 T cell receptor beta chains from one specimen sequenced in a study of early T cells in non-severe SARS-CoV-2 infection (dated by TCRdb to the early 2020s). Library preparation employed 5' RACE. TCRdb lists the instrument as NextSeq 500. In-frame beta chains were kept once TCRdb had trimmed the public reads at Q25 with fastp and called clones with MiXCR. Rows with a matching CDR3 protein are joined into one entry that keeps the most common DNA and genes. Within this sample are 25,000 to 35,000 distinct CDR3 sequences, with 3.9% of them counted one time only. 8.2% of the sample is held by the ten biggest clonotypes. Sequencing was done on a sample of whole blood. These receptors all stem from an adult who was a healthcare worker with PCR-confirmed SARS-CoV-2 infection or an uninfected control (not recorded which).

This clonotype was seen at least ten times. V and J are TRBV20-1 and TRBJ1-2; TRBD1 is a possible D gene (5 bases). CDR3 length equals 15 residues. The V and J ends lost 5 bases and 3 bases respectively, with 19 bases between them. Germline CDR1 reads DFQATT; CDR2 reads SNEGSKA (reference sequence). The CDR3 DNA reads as TGCAGTGCTTCCTCTTACGCGGCAGGGCACTATGGCTACACCTTC. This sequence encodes CSASSYAAGHYGYTF.

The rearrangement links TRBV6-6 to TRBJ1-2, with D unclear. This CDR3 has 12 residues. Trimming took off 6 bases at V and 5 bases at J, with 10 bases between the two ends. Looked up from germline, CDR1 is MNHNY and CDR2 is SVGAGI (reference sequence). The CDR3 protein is CASSGELYGYTF. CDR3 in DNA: TGTGCCAGCAGCGGTGAATTGTATGGCTACACCTTC.

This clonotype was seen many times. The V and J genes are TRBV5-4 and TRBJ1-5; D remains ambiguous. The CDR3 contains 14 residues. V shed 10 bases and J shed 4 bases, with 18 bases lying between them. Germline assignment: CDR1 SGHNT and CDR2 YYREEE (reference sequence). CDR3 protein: CAYTVPGVNQPQHF. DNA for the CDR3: TGTGCCTACACAGTCCCTGGGGTAAATCAGCCCCAGCATTTT.

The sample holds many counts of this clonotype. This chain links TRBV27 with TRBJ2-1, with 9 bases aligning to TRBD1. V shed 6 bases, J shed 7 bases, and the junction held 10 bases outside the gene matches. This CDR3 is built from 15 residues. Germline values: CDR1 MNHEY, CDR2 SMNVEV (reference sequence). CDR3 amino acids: CASRVPGQGRNEQFF. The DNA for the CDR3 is TGTGCCAGCAGGGTCCCGGGACAGGGACGGAATGAGCAGTTCTTC.

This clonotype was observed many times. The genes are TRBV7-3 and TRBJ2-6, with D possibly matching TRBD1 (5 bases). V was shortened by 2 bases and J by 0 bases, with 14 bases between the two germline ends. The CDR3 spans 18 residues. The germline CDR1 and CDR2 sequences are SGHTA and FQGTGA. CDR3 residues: CASSLYPRADSGANVLTF. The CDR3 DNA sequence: TGTGCCAGCAGCTTATACCCCAGGGCTGACTCTGGGGCCAACGTCCTGACTTTC.